This TCR beta chain was documented in a study of T-cell reconstitution after alpha-beta-depleted transplantation in children. Unique molecular identifiers were incorporated during preparation of the TCRbeta library. TCRdb recomputed calls from the PCR reads with MiXCR, one row per CDR3 protein. Of about 360,000 distinct CDR3 sequences listed, more than 10% are singletons. V was shortened by 7 bases and J by 1 base, with 11 bases between the two germline ends. Germline lookup yields CDR1 SNHLY and CDR2 FYNNEI. The CDR3 runs to 14 residues. This sequence joins TRBV2 and TRBJ1-5; D is ambiguous. The specimen was PBMCs, collected from the stem cell graft. The sequence was obtained from a human donor who donated a stem cell graft to a child with Fanconi anemia. CDR3 sequence (DNA): TGTGCCAGCACCCAAATAAGGAGCAATCAGCCCCAGCATTTT. Protein product: CASTQIRSNQPQHF.